This T cell receptor beta chain is from a study of CD8+ T cells in alopecia areata. The treatment here: oral pan-JAK inhibitor, 5-10 mg twice daily. Peripheral blood and lesional scalp punch biopsies were taken from alopecia areata patients. Germline CDR1 reads SGHTA; CDR2 reads FQGNSA. V shed 1 base and J shed 0 bases, with 11 bases lying between them. CDR3 length equals 16 residues. Overall study results and limits: Tofacitinib produced a significant decrease in scalp clonality and in expanded CD8+ clones among the top 100. While patients received tofacitinib, many expanded lesional clones remained present in scalp and blood.

About this clone itself: The antigen remains unidentified.

cDNA reverse transcribed from extracted RNA served as the sequencing template. Profiling relied on immunoSEQ multiplex PCR, and the TCRdb table lists in-frame clones only, not all of them. This sample has about 260,000 clones; roughly 60% occur once, and the top ten carry 0.93%. Sequenced here: CD4+ T cells sorted from blood, sampled around week 53, from a patient treated with tofacitinib. The sequence was collected from a human donor with alopecia areata. The gene calls are TRBV7-2 and TRBJ2-3, with D unclear. The DNA of the CDR3 is TGTGCCAGCAGCTTAGACTTCTTCACTAGCACAGATACGCAGTATTTT. Translation: CASSLDFFTSTDTQYF.